This T cell receptor beta chain appears in the sequencing data of a study of cytomegalovirus exposure and HLA in healthy donors. Per the germline V gene, CDR1 is SGHAT and CDR2 is FQNNGV. With V trimmed by 0 bases and J by 8 bases, 12 bases remained unmatched. This CDR3 comprises 17 residues. The PCR had 60 Vbeta and 13 Jbeta primers. Method: immunoSEQ multiplex PCR; TCRdb's copy keeps in-frame clones and lacks some. The sample lists 150,000 to 200,000 clones; under 80% were seen once. This sequence joins TRBV11-2 and TRBJ1-2; 10 bases fit TRBD1. The TCR originated in a woman aged 50 to 65 in good health and CMV-seropositive. Sequenced sample: PBMCs. CDR3 DNA sequence: TGTGCCAGCAGCTTAGACATTGGACAGGGGGGAATGTGGGGCTACACCTTC. Amino acid sequence: CASSLDIGQGGMWGYTF. Full variable domain (rest looked up from reference TRBV11-2 and TRBJ1-2): EAGVAQSPRYKIIEKRQSVAFWCNPISGHATLYWYQQILGQGPKLLIQFQNNGVVDDSQLPKDRFSAERLKGVDSTLKIQPAKLEDSAVYLCASSLDIGQGGMWGYTFGSGTRLTVV.